This paragraph reports one T cell receptor beta chain. No antigen is known for it. No base quality information exists; no much larger clone differs at one position. The data derive from a study of blood T cells in healthy people across ages (dated by TCRdb to 2015 to 2017). General notes on the study: Template switching captured roughly one uniquely barcoded TCR beta cDNA molecule per two T cells in model experiments. To track age-related changes in TCR beta repertoire diversity, the study relied on deep sequencing normalized with unique cDNA molecular identifiers. Using the same blood draw, the study looked at two additional independent replicas of 1 million unique cDNA reads for two donors, one aged 18 to 30 and the other aged 80 or older. To avoid experimental bias, donors of different ages were spread randomly across the sequencing lanes. The donors were split into four age groups: young (average around 15 years), middle-aged (39), aged (62) and long-lived (more than 80). Summary of the overall study and its limitations: Observed TCR beta diversity correlated strongly with the percentage of naive T cells measured by flow cytometry. Compared with the aged group, the long-lived group had more naive CD4+ T cells, fewer expanded clones and increased TCR diversity, suggesting age selection. Because the CMV infection status of the donors was unknown, age-related changes in expanded clonotypes may potentially have been confounded. Bulk unsorted PBMC profiling prevented conclusive comparison of naive and antigen-experienced compartments. As age increased, observed TCR beta diversity per million T cells dropped in a roughly linear way, and a significant reduction was already evident by age roughly 40. Estimates of total diversity based on one million sequenced T cells were regarded as lower bounds and as underestimates.

The donors were around 39 Caucasian individuals from Russia, aged about 6 to 95 years, who were systemically healthy. Ten milliliters of peripheral blood were drawn from each donor into EDTA-treated Vacutainer tubes. PBMCs were isolated by Ficoll-Paque density-gradient centrifugation, with at least 6.5 million obtained per sample. Total RNA, at least 6 micrograms per sample, was extracted from PBMCs with Trizol reagent. Naive CD45RAhigh/CD27high T cell percentages were measured by flow cytometry on a PBMC aliquot from every donor. Library generation was performed with 5' RACE. The sequencer was an Illumina HiSeq 2500. A second about 7 to 11 cycle PCR used a sample-barcoded 5' primer and a J-beta primer mix. Each TCR beta cDNA molecule received a unique molecular identifier from a template-switch 5' adaptor carrying 12 random nucleotides. Each sample yielded at least 2.5 million CDR3-containing paired-end reads. First-strand cDNA was synthesized from all RNA with the Mint cDNA synthesis kit, primed by a TRBC-specific oligonucleotide. All cDNA was treated with uracil-DNA glycosylase and then went through a first 18-cycle PCR with the universal primers M1SS and BC2_uni_R. Regarding the original processing steps: For normalization, 1 million high-quality reads, each with a distinct molecular identifier, were randomly selected from each sample. Reads sharing molecular identifiers were discarded rather than binned into consensus sequences. CDR3 identification, clonotype clustering and error correction used MiTCR with a Q25 quality threshold and the strictest error-elimination algorithm. Lower-bound total TCR beta diversity was estimated with a nonparametric unseen species model using Euler transformation. TCRdb cleaned the public reads at Q25 with fastp, built clones with MiXCR and kept in-frame beta chains. Entries that share a CDR3 protein sequence are merged under the most common genes and DNA. What appears here as the V and J calls and clone size reflects TCRdb's work, not the paper's. This sample has 790,000 or so distinct CDR3 sequences in its table, and approximately 60% of those were observed once. Of the sample, around a quarter falls within the top ten clones.

From V the trimming removes 3 bases and from J it removes 6 bases, while the gene matches leave 7 bases of the junction unaccounted for. Including cysteine and phenylalanine, the CDR3 has 14 amino acids. Only the CDR3 DNA stays, 42 bases, in frame from base 1. The germline V gene supplies CDR1 SQVTM and CDR2 ANQGSEA. The specimen sequenced was blood. The TCR comes from a man aged 40-49 years in good health. The chain is encoded by TRBV29-1 joined to TRBJ2-3, with TRBD2 identical over 9 junction bases. The CDR3 in this case is CSVDQREVSDTQYF. The DNA sequence follows: TGCAGCGTTGATCAGCGGGAGGTGTCCGATACGCAGTATTTT.